The 30 T cell receptor beta chains listed next were all sequenced from one sample in a study of T cell responses to AZD1222 COVID-19 vaccine. Assay: immunoSEQ multiplex PCR; the TCRdb copy retains only in-frame clones and omits some. The sample carries 110,000 or so clones, around 88% recorded once. The material sequenced was peripheral blood, taken 28 days after the second AZD1222 dose. All receptors derive from an adult who received the AZD1222 COVID-19 vaccine.

This clone was counted once. The chain couples TRBV27 to TRBJ1-2; the D gene is possibly TRBD1 (5 bases). V was cut by 6 bases and J by 7 bases, with 21 bases left in between. The CDR3 runs 15 residues. Germline assignment: CDR1 MNHEY and CDR2 SMNVEV (reference sequence). DNA of the CDR3: TGTGCCAGCAGATATGCGGCAGGGTTTGCGATTGGCTACACCTTC. As protein: CASRYAAGFAIGYTF.

The V call is TRBV7-3, the J call TRBJ2-7; D is uncertain. Germline V gives CDR1 SGHTA, CDR2 FQGTGA. Trimming pared 6 bases from V and 5 bases from J, leaving 14 bases between. The CDR3 runs to 13 residues. In DNA form, the CDR3 reads TGTGCCAGCAGTCCCCTCTTTGGGGACGAGCAGTACTTC. It yields the protein CASSPLFGDEQYF.

The chain joins TRBV2 to TRBJ1-1; D may be TRBD1 (5 bases). CDR3 length equals 16 residues. Trimming shortened V by 1 base and J by 0 bases, and 12 bases separated the two germline ends. CDR1 SNHLY and CDR2 FYNNEI come from the germline V gene. The DNA of the CDR3 is TGTGCCAGCAGTGAAGGGAGGGGCCTCATGAACACTGAAGCTTTCTTT. As protein: CASSEGRGLMNTEAFF.

This chain connects TRBV15 to TRBJ1-2, with D perhaps matching TRBD1 (5 bases). The V and J ends lost 6 bases and 5 bases respectively, with 22 bases between them. Per germline, CDR1 LNHNV and CDR2 YYDKDF (reference sequence). CDR3 length: 16 amino acids. CDR3 protein: CATRMEPGPGAYGYTF. The CDR3 DNA reads as TGTGCCACCAGAATGGAGCCGGGACCCGGGGCTTATGGCTACACCTTC.

The chain carries TRBV3-1 (or the pseudogene TRBV3-2) and TRBJ2-7; D is ambiguous. CDR1 and CDR2 from the germline V gene are LGHDT and YNNKEL (reference sequence). Trimming cost V 2 bases and J 3 bases, with 2 bases left between them. This CDR3 comprises 11 residues. The CDR3 region is CASSQNYEQYF. The CDR3 coding sequence is TGTGCCAGCAGCCAAAACTACGAGCAGTACTTC.

This clone was seen only a few times. The rearrangement joins TRBV9 to TRBJ1-5, with 8 bases aligning to TRBD1. The CDR3 is 14 residues long. The junction had 4 bases not matched to a gene; V was cut back by 5 bases and J by 3 bases. The germline CDR1 and CDR2 sequences are SGDLS and YYNGEE. This chain's CDR3 is CASRLRGLNQPQHF. The CDR3 DNA reads as TGTGCCAGCAGACTCAGGGGGCTCAATCAGCCCCAGCATTTT.

This clone appeared once. The genes are TRBV4-3 and TRBJ2-6; D unresolved. The CDR3 loop spans 17 amino acids. Trimming pared 0 bases from V and 2 bases from J, leaving 11 bases between. CDR1 LGHNA and CDR2 YSLEER come from the germline V gene. In DNA, the CDR3 is TGCGCCAGCAGCCAAGATGGTCACACTGCTGGGGCCAACGTCCTGACTTTC. Amino acid sequence: CASSQDGHTAGANVLTF.

This rearrangement joins TRBV24-1 to TRBJ1-2; 7 positions match TRBD1. This CDR3 region has 17 residues. Germline assignment: CDR1 KGHDR and CDR2 SFDVKD. J was trimmed by 1 base and V by 4 bases; bases with no gene match: 11. This chain's CDR3 is CATSDSRDSIYNYGYTF. The CDR3, as DNA: TGTGCCACCAGTGACAGCCGGGACAGCATTTATAACTATGGCTACACCTTC.

In DNA form, the CDR3 reads TGCAGCGTACTGGGGGTTAACACTGAAGCTTTCTTT. It yields the protein CSVLGVNTEAFF. This chain joins TRBV29-1 and TRBJ1-1, with D perhaps matching TRBD1 (5 bases). The CDR3 totals 12 residues. Trimming shortened V by 6 bases and J by 2 bases, and 10 bases separated the two germline ends. Germline-derived CDR1 and CDR2 are SQVTM and ANQGSEA.

J is TRBJ2-7 and V is TRBV15; D gene unclear. Deletions cut 1 base from V and 0 bases from J, with 4 bases between. CDR1 LNHNV and CDR2 YYDKDF come from the germline V gene (reference sequence). This CDR3 region has 13 residues. CDR3 coding DNA: TGTGCCACCAGCAGAGCCAGCTCCTACGAGCAGTACTTC. It yields the protein CATSRASSYEQYF. Together with reference TRBV15 and TRBJ2-7, the CDR3 gives the full variable domain: DAMVIQNPRYQVTQFGKPVTLSCSQTLNHNVMYWYQQKSSQAPKLLFHYYDKDFNNEADTPDNFQSRRPNTSFCFLDIRSPGLGDTAMYLCATSRASSYEQYFGPGTRLTVT.

As concerns this clone: One end of the junction does not line up with germline, which may come from a read error. CDR3 DNA sequence: TGTGCCAGCAGTTTGGCGGAGAGCTCCTACGAGCAGTACTTC. Amino acid sequence: CASSLAESSYEQYF. This chain connects TRBV5-4 to TRBJ2-7; no definite D call. Germline V gene sequence: CDR1 SGHNT, CDR2 YYREEE (reference sequence). This CDR3 spans 14 amino acids.

The chain links TRBV7-2 to TRBJ2-1; D tentatively reads TRBD1 or TRBD2 (6 bases each). This CDR3 is 16 amino acids long. Trimming removed 1 base from V and 7 bases from J, with 17 bases in between. The germline V gene encodes CDR1 SGHTA and CDR2 FQGNSA. This chain's CDR3 is CASSLDGGAFGNEQFF. CDR3 nucleotide sequence: TGTGCCAGCAGCTTAGACGGGGGCGCCTTTGGGAATGAGCAGTTCTTC.

CDR3 bases: TGCGCCAGCAGCCAAGTTAGTCTTGGGACGGGGACCACAGATACGCAGTATTTT. Protein sequence: CASSQVSLGTGTTDTQYF. This sequence joins TRBV4-1 and TRBJ2-3; the D gene could be TRBD1 or TRBD2 (5 bases each). The CDR3 covers 18 residues. The V end was cut by 1 base, the J end by 2 bases, with 19 bases between. Germline V gene lookup returns CDR1 MGHRA and CDR2 YSYEKL.

The chain carries TRBV19 and TRBJ1-5; TRBD1 agrees at 7 bases. After removal of 6 bases from V and 3 bases from J, the junction contained 11 bases not matched to a gene. Germline V gene data show CDR1 as LNHDA and CDR2 as SQIVND (reference sequence). The CDR3 totals 16 residues. The CDR3 sequence is CASSNSPGQVNQPQHF. The DNA of the CDR3 is TGTGCCAGTAGCAACTCCCCCGGACAGGTCAATCAGCCCCAGCATTTT.

This clone was counted a single time. The gene calls are TRBV7-6 and TRBJ2-7, with 9 bases that match TRBD1. Germline lookup yields CDR1 SGHVS and CDR2 FNYEAQ. CDR3 length: 16 amino acids. Trimming at V came to 5 bases and at J to 6 bases, leaving 14 bases not matched to a gene. In DNA, the CDR3 is TGTGCCAGCAGCCTCCTGAGCGGACAGGGGAGAAGCGAGCAGTACTTC. It specifies CASSLLSGQGRSEQYF. The variable domain in full, with the rest retrieved from reference TRBV7-6 and TRBJ2-7, is GAGVSQSPRYKVTKRGQDVALRCDPISGHVSLYWYRQALGQGPEFLTYFNYEAQQDKSGLPNDRFSAERPEGSISTLTIQRTEQRDSAMYRCASSLLSGQGRSEQYFGPGTRLTVT.

CDR3 DNA: TGTGCCAGCAGCGTAGGAGGGGCCACCGGGGAGCTGTTTTTT. Protein: CASSVGGATGELFF. The V gene is TRBV9, the J gene TRBJ2-2, with D perhaps given as TRBD1 or TRBD2 (5 bases each). Germline CDR1 and CDR2: SGDLS and YYNGEE. The V end lost 0 bases, the J end lost 4 bases, and 7 bases lay between the germline ends. There are 14 residues in the CDR3.

In nucleotides, the CDR3 is TGTGCCAGCAGCTTAGATCTGGGGTTCGACACCGGGGAGCTGTTTTTT. Its translation is CASSLDLGFDTGELFF. This chain links TRBV11-2 with TRBJ2-2; D unclear. CDR1 and CDR2 (germline): SGHAT, FQNNGV. V shed 0 bases and J shed 3 bases, with 11 bases lying between them. The CDR3 is 16 residues long. The complete variable domain, with remaining parts taken from reference TRBV11-2 and TRBJ2-2, reads EAGVAQSPRYKIIEKRQSVAFWCNPISGHATLYWYQQILGQGPKLLIQFQNNGVVDDSQLPKDRFSAERLKGVDSTLKIQPAKLEDSAVYLCASSLDLGFDTGELFFGEGSRLTVL.

The J gene is TRBJ1-3, the V gene TRBV12-5; no clear D gene. CDR3 size: 13 residues. Germline CDR1 reads LGHNT; CDR2 reads FRNRAP. With 6 bases removed from V and 3 bases from J, the gap between germline ends came to 9 bases. The CDR3 coding sequence is TGTGCTAGTGGATACAGTGTTGGAAACACCATATATTTT. Its protein product is CASGYSVGNTIYF.

CDR3 in amino acids: CASSQQQGVLGNEQFF. CDR3 coding DNA: TGTGCCAGCAGCCAACAACAGGGCGTTTTAGGCAATGAGCAGTTCTTC. The chain carries TRBV14 and TRBJ2-1; maybe TRBD1 (6 bases). CDR3 length: 16 residues. Germline V gene data show CDR1 as SGHDN and CDR2 as FVKESK. The ends were cut back, 2 bases at V and 6 bases at J, with 17 bases in the middle.

The rearrangement uses TRBV5-6 and TRBJ2-1, with D possibly being TRBD2 (5 bases). V lost 1 base and J 9 bases, leaving 17 bases between the germline ends. Germline CDR1 is SGHDT and CDR2 is YYEEEE. The CDR3 totals 15 residues. The CDR3 sequence: CASSLYTDPAGEQFF. DNA of the CDR3: TGTGCCAGCAGCTTGTATACCGACCCTGCGGGTGAGCAGTTCTTC. Variable domain in full (rest from reference TRBV5-6 and TRBJ2-1): DAGVTQSPTHLIKTRGQQVTLRCSPKSGHDTVSWYQQALGQGPQFIFQYYEEEERQRGNFPDRFSGHQFPNYSSELNVNALLLGDSALYLCASSLYTDPAGEQFFGPGTRLTVL.

The chain has TRBV30 and TRBJ1-6; D gene ambiguous. Trimming took off 4 bases at V and 6 bases at J, with 13 bases between the two ends. From germline, CDR1 is GTSNPN and CDR2 SVGIG (reference sequence). The CDR3 is made up of 14 amino acids. The CDR3 sequence: CAWMTPAANSPLHF. The DNA for the CDR3 is TGTGCCTGGATGACTCCGGCCGCTAATTCACCCCTCCACTTT.

The V and J genes are TRBV11-3 and TRBJ1-4, with TRBD1 identical over 9 bases. Germline CDR1 SGHNT, CDR2 YENEEA. V trimming: 5 bases; J trimming: 8 bases; junction bases outside the gene matches: 15. There are 17 residues in the CDR3. The CDR3, as DNA: TGTGCCAGCAGCCGAGGGACAGGGAGTATTGTGATCGAAAAACTGTTTTTT. Protein sequence: CASSRGTGSIVIEKLFF.

The CDR3 region is CASSQGLPGFSPLHF. The CDR3 nucleotides are TGCGCCAGCAGCCAGGGACTACCAGGGTTTTCACCCCTCCACTTT. The chain uses TRBV4-1 and TRBJ1-6; D possibly corresponds to TRBD1 (5 bases). Germline V gene lookup returns CDR1 MGHRA and CDR2 YSYEKL. The V end was cut by 3 bases, the J end by 9 bases, with 15 bases between. This CDR3 has 15 residues.

The chain recombines TRBV4-3 with TRBJ2-7, with unresolved D. The CDR3 has 15 amino acids. Per the germline V gene, CDR1 is LGHNA and CDR2 is YSLEER. Trimming stripped 2 bases from V and 2 bases from J, with 13 bases between. In DNA form, the CDR3 reads TGCGCCAGCAGCCAAAATGTACTTGATCCCTACGAGCAGTACTTC. This codes for CASSQNVLDPYEQYF.

The genes are TRBV11-3 and TRBJ2-3; 8 positions agree with TRBD1. The CDR3 extends over 17 amino acids. Germline V CDR1 and CDR2: SGHNT, YENEEA. V trimming: 4 bases; J trimming: 1 base; junction bases outside the gene matches: 10. The CDR3 spells CASSSHADRGGTDTQYF. In nucleotides, the CDR3 is TGTGCCAGCAGCTCACACGCCGACAGGGGTGGCACAGATACGCAGTATTTT.

The chain employs TRBV2 and TRBJ1-1, with D maybe TRBD1 (5 bases). Per germline, CDR1 SNHLY and CDR2 FYNNEI. Trimming stripped 7 bases from V and 1 base from J, with 13 bases between. CDR3 length: 14 residues. The CDR3 protein is CASMSEGWNTEAFF. The CDR3 nucleotides are TGTGCCAGCATGTCGGAGGGGTGGAACACTGAAGCTTTCTTT.

V gene TRBV7-9 combines with J gene TRBJ2-1; no definite D call. Trimming took off 4 bases at V and 8 bases at J, with 15 bases between the two ends. Germline V lookup: CDR1 SEHNR, CDR2 FQNEAQ (reference sequence). The CDR3 is 14 amino acids. CDR3 nucleotides: TGTGCCAGCAGCTCCGCCCCACCCTCCTATGAGCAGTTCTTC. It encodes CASSSAPPSYEQFF.

This clone was observed once. The chain uses TRBV2 and TRBJ2-1, with D possibly being TRBD2 (5 bases). Trimming removed 1 base at V and 6 bases at J, with 7 bases between. The V gene's germline CDR1 is SNHLY and CDR2 FYNNEI. The CDR3 contains 13 residues. The CDR3: CASSEGLFNEQFF. CDR3 DNA: TGTGCCAGCAGTGAAGGACTATTCAATGAGCAGTTCTTC.

The V gene is TRBV30, the J gene TRBJ1-1; perhaps TRBD1 as D (5 bases). This CDR3 contains 12 residues. V was trimmed by 4 bases and J by 8 bases, leaving 14 bases between them. Germline CDR1 and CDR2: GTSNPN and SVGIG (reference sequence). The CDR3: CAWTSGTEEAFF. The CDR3 DNA reads TGTGCCTGGACCTCTGGGACTGAAGAAGCTTTCTTT.

This chain connects TRBV27 to TRBJ1-6; perhaps TRBD1 as D (6 bases). V was clipped by 0 bases and J by 8 bases, with 11 bases between them. The germline V gene encodes CDR1 MNHEY and CDR2 SMNVEV (reference sequence). The CDR3 is 15 amino acids. The CDR3 sequence: CASSLSGGADSPLHF. For the CDR3, the DNA is TGTGCCAGCAGTTTATCTGGGGGCGCAGATTCACCCCTCCACTTT.